This T cell receptor (beta chain) was identified during a study of beta chain features in type 1 diabetes. A note on this clone: Its antigen is as yet unknown.

Purity exceeded 98% in all sorted populations. Study-wide points: A moderate, significant TCRB CDR3 shortening appeared in type 1 diabetes across four CD4+ subsets. Equally in patients and controls, shorter templates might have been favored by PCR. The naive, central memory and Treg TCRB repertoires looked more alike in patients than they did in healthy donors.

The CDR3 totals 14 residues. Trimming took 3 bases from V and 5 from J, leaving 14 bases between them. CDR1 is SGHAT and CDR2 is FQNNGV in the germline V gene. Sequencing targeted expressed TCRB transcripts, as all isolated RNA had been reverse transcribed. Clones were sequenced by immunoSEQ multiplex PCR, and TCRdb holds only the in-frame ones, with some missing. The sample lists 300,000 to 400,000 clones; around 10% were seen once. The chain is built from TRBV11-2 and TRBJ2-7, with a tentative D call TRBD2 (7 bases). The sequencing sample was made of central memory CD4+ T cells from blood. The TCR originated in a man aged 25 to 40 with type 1 diabetes. Here the CDR3 DNA reads TGTGCCAGCAGCTTTGGGGGCGCGGGGGACGAGCAGTACTTC. Protein: CASSFGGAGDEQYF.